Below are 32 T cell receptor beta chains sequenced from a single sample in a study of blood T cell repertoires in COVID-19 (dated by TCRdb to 2020 to 2021). Receptor amplification or capture employed the immunoSEQ multiplex PCR assay. TCRdb took this table from immuneACCESS and kept in-frame rearrangements with V and J called. Such tables lack part of the clones; where checked against another copy, unresolved V genes explain under half of the gap, and the rest is unexplained. The sample contains 150,000 to 200,000 clones, 80% to 85% of them found a single time. The top ten clonotypes cover under 3% of the sample. The sample comprised peripheral blood. The receptor source for this set is a human donor with acute or convalescent COVID-19. The donor label of this sample is uncertain.

The rearrangement joins TRBV6-4 to TRBJ2-2; 9 positions match TRBD2. The trim removed 6 bases at V and 4 bases at J, leaving 6 bases unmatched. The CDR3 spans 15 residues. CDR1 MRHNA and CDR2 SNTAGT come from the germline V gene. CDR3 region: CASRTAGGGTGELFF. As DNA, the CDR3 is TGTGCCAGCAGAACAGCGGGAGGCGGCACCGGGGAGCTGTTTTTT.

The chain employs TRBV11-2 and TRBJ1-5; 8 nucleotides align to TRBD1. Germline V gene sequence: CDR1 SGHAT, CDR2 FQNNGV. J gave up 7 bases and V 1 base, and 6 bases lay outside the gene matches. This CDR3 is 15 amino acids long. CDR3 bases: TGTGCCAGCAGCTTAGGCCGGACAGGGACCCAGCCCCAGCATTTT. Amino acid sequence: CASSLGRTGTQPQHF.

The chain recombines TRBV2 with TRBJ1-2; D is perhaps TRBD1 (6 bases). The germline V and J ends were trimmed by 6 bases and 11 bases, with 19 bases remaining between them. CDR1 is SNHLY and CDR2 is FYNNEI in the germline V gene. CDR3 length: 13 residues. The CDR3 spells CASRQGTQVGYTF. CDR3 sequence (DNA): TGTGCCAGCAGGCAGGGGACCCAGGTCGGGTACACCTTC. The entire variable domain, with the rest obtained from reference TRBV2 and TRBJ1-2, is as follows: EPEVTQTPSHQVTQMGQEVILRCVPISNHLYFYWYRQILGQKVEFLVSFYNNEISEKSEIFDDQFSVERPDGSNFTLKIRSTKLEDSAMYFCASRQGTQVGYTFGSGTRLTVV.

The rearrangement uses TRBV19 and TRBJ2-1; D is possibly TRBD2 (6 bases). The CDR3 has 17 residues. V lost 5 bases to trimming and J lost 0 bases, with 17 bases between them. The V gene's germline CDR1 is LNHDA and CDR2 SQIVND (reference sequence). The CDR3 loop reads CASSAWGTASSYNEQFF. In DNA form, the CDR3 reads TGTGCCAGTAGTGCCTGGGGGACTGCGAGCTCCTACAATGAGCAGTTCTTC.

The rearrangement joins TRBV6-6 to TRBJ2-1; D may be TRBD2 (5 bases). The germline V gene encodes CDR1 MNHNY and CDR2 SVGAGI (reference sequence). This CDR3 is 16 amino acids long. V was shortened by 5 bases and J by 7 bases, with 21 bases between the two germline ends. The CDR3 sequence: CASSNLPQLWRNEQFF. DNA for the CDR3: TGTGCCAGCAGTAACCTCCCACAGCTGTGGAGGAATGAGCAGTTCTTC.

V usage is TRBV9 and J usage is TRBJ1-2; 8 nucleotides line up with TRBD1. Germline V gives CDR1 SGDLS, CDR2 YYNGEE. With V trimmed by 4 bases and J by 0 bases, 2 bases remained unmatched. CDR3 length equals 14 residues. The DNA for the CDR3 is TGTGCCAGCAGCTTGACAGGGGCTAACTATGGCTACACCTTC. Amino acids: CASSLTGANYGYTF.

The V call is TRBV6-4, the J call TRBJ2-7, with TRBD1 identical over 8 bases. This CDR3 spans 14 amino acids. The germline gives CDR1 MRHNA, CDR2 SNTAGT. The trim removed 5 bases at V and 0 bases at J, leaving 3 bases unmatched. The CDR3 DNA reads as TGTGCCAGCAGTAGGACAGGGAGCTCCTACGAGCAGTACTTC. Its translation: CASSRTGSSYEQYF.

The V and J genes are TRBV6-5 and TRBJ1-5; no clear D. V was cut by 2 bases and J by 7 bases, with 12 bases left in between. The germline V gene has CDR1 MNHEY and CDR2 SVGAGI. The CDR3 loop spans 14 amino acids. CDR3 protein: CASSYSMTGQPQHF. In DNA, the CDR3 is TGTGCCAGCAGTTACAGTATGACGGGGCAGCCCCAGCATTTT.

CDR3 region: CASSQGLAGHNEQFF. The CDR3 nucleotides are TGTGCCAGCAGCCAGGGACTAGCGGGGCACAATGAGCAGTTCTTC. The chain uses TRBV9 and TRBJ2-1, with 13 nucleotides matching TRBD2. Trimming at V came to 4 bases and at J to 5 bases, leaving 3 bases not matched to a gene. This CDR3 spans 15 amino acids. Per the germline V gene, CDR1 is SGDLS and CDR2 is YYNGEE.

The chain joins TRBV19 to TRBJ2-1; 12 positions agree with TRBD2. The CDR3 is 16 amino acids. The junction had 7 bases not matched to a gene; V was cut back by 1 base and J by 9 bases. The germline gives CDR1 LNHDA, CDR2 SQIVND (reference sequence). The CDR3 protein is CASSIGQLAGGAEQFF. Written as DNA, the CDR3 is TGTGCCAGTAGTATAGGACAACTAGCGGGGGGTGCTGAGCAGTTCTTC.

The chain joins TRBV28 to TRBJ2-1, with 7 positions matching TRBD1. There are 16 residues in the CDR3. Germline V gene lookup returns CDR1 MDHEN and CDR2 SYDVKM. J was trimmed by 5 bases and V by 6 bases; bases with no gene match: 13. Here the CDR3 reads CASSFPRQGRHNEQFF. The CDR3 region has the DNA TGTGCCAGCAGCTTCCCGCGACAGGGTAGACACAATGAGCAGTTCTTC.

J is TRBJ1-2 and V is TRBV19, with 9 bases identical to TRBD1. V shed 5 bases, J shed 0 bases, and the junction held 7 bases outside the gene matches. CDR1 is LNHDA and CDR2 is SQIVND in the germline V gene (reference sequence). The CDR3 loop spans 16 amino acids. The CDR3 loop reads CASSLGTGPANYGYTF. The CDR3 nucleotides are TGTGCCAGTAGTCTGGGGACAGGGCCAGCTAACTATGGCTACACCTTC.

This chain uses TRBV5-6 with TRBJ1-2; D is unresolved. Germline lookup yields CDR1 SGHDT and CDR2 YYEEEE. The CDR3 has 12 amino acids. The V and J ends lost 2 bases and 8 bases respectively, with 10 bases between them. CDR3 DNA sequence: TGTGCCAGCAGCTTCGCTCCCGGGGGCTACACCTTC. This translates into CASSFAPGGYTF.

V is TRBV5-6 and J is TRBJ1-4; 11 bases are shared with TRBD1. The germline V gene has CDR1 SGHDT and CDR2 YYEEEE. J lost 6 bases, V lost 1 base, and 5 bases had no gene match. The length of the CDR3 is 16 residues. CDR3 region: CASSLLGTGGYEKLFF. The CDR3, as DNA: TGTGCCAGCAGCTTGCTCGGGACAGGGGGATATGAAAAACTGTTTTTT. Together with reference TRBV5-6 and TRBJ1-4, the CDR3 gives the full variable domain: DAGVTQSPTHLIKTRGQQVTLRCSPKSGHDTVSWYQQALGQGPQFIFQYYEEEERQRGNFPDRFSGHQFPNYSSELNVNALLLGDSALYLCASSLLGTGGYEKLFFGSGTQLSVL.

This chain uses TRBV19 with TRBJ2-4; D uncertain. V lost 4 bases and J 6 bases, leaving 4 bases between the germline ends. Germline CDR1 LNHDA, CDR2 SQIVND (reference sequence). The CDR3 contains 11 residues. This CDR3 is CASSTGNIQYF. CDR3 in DNA: TGTGCCAGTAGTACGGGAAACATTCAGTACTTC.

This sequence joins TRBV11-2 and TRBJ2-1; TRBD1 agrees at 11 bases. Germline assignment: CDR1 SGHAT and CDR2 FQNNGV. This CDR3 region has 18 residues. Losses at the gene ends were 5 bases for V and 0 bases for J; bases not matched to a gene: 9. The CDR3 region is CASSRTGGGPRSYNEQFF. In DNA form, the CDR3 reads TGTGCCAGCAGCCGGACAGGGGGCGGCCCCCGCTCCTACAATGAGCAGTTCTTC.

The chain employs TRBV5-1 and TRBJ2-5, with D possibly TRBD2 on 6 matching bases. CDR3 length: 13 amino acids. V was clipped by 2 bases and J by 5 bases, with 10 bases between them. From germline, CDR1 is SGHRS and CDR2 YFSETQ. CDR3 amino acids: CASSFGGDETQYF. CDR3 nucleotides: TGCGCCAGCAGCTTCGGGGGTGACGAGACCCAGTACTTC.

The chain employs TRBV11-3 and TRBJ2-1; a possible D gene is TRBD2 (6 bases). Trimming pared 5 bases from V and 9 bases from J, leaving 20 bases between. Per germline, CDR1 SGHNT and CDR2 YENEEA. The CDR3 consists of 15 residues. The CDR3 DNA reads as TGTGCCAGCAGCCAGTTTTCTCTCCCCGGGGGTGAGCAGTTCTTC. It is translated as CASSQFSLPGGEQFF.

V is TRBV30 and J is TRBJ2-1; tentatively, D is TRBD1 (6 bases). V lost 2 bases and J lost 8, with 13 bases in between. CDR3 size: 13 residues. From germline, CDR1 is GTSNPN and CDR2 SVGIG (reference sequence). The chain's CDR3 is CAWSPTGWDEQFF. The CDR3 DNA sequence: TGTGCCTGGAGTCCCACAGGGTGGGATGAGCAGTTCTTC.

The chain employs TRBV6-5 and TRBJ2-1; D is unclear. Between the trimmed V and J ends, which lost 1 base and 7 bases, there was a span of 11 bases. Germline V lookup: CDR1 MNHEY, CDR2 SVGAGI. The CDR3 sequence is 14 residues long. CDR3 in DNA: TGTGCCAGCAGTTACTACATCGTGAGGAATGAGCAGTTCTTC. Translation: CASSYYIVRNEQFF.

This rearrangement joins TRBV28 to TRBJ1-5, with 12 bases lining up with TRBD1. The ends lost 3 bases at V and 2 bases at J; junction bases unmatched: 5. The CDR3 covers 17 residues. Germline CDR1 and CDR2: MDHEN and SYDVKM. DNA of the CDR3: TGTGCCAGCAGTTTGGGACAGGGGGCATTAGGCAATCAGCCCCAGCATTTT. Amino acid sequence: CASSLGQGALGNQPQHF.

This clone has a handful of counts. This rearrangement joins TRBV27 to TRBJ1-5; 8 bases align to TRBD1. Germline lookup yields CDR1 MNHEY and CDR2 SMNVEV (reference sequence). The junction had 8 bases not matched to a gene; V was cut back by 7 bases and J by 3 bases. The CDR3 is 15 amino acids. The CDR3 DNA reads TGTGCCAGCAAGACGGACAGGGCCTCCAATCAGCCCCAGCATTTT. As protein: CASKTDRASNQPQHF.

The chain uses TRBV20-1 and TRBJ2-4; D is possibly TRBD2 (7 bases). Germline V gene data show CDR1 as DFQATT and CDR2 as SNEGSKA (reference sequence). The V gene lost 3 bases and the J gene lost 1 base, with 16 bases spanning the gap. CDR3 length: 16 amino acids. This CDR3 reads CSASEMGGQAKNIQYF. CDR3 DNA: TGCAGTGCTAGTGAAATGGGGGGGCAGGCCAAAAACATTCAGTACTTC.

The chain is built from TRBV7-9 and TRBJ1-2; the D is unclear. CDR3 length: 14 residues. V lost 9 bases and J lost 7, with 21 bases in between. Germline CDR1 reads SEHNR; CDR2 reads FQNEAQ (reference sequence). The CDR3: CARLRVGECSGYTF. CDR3 DNA sequence: TGTGCCAGACTCCGGGTGGGTGAGTGCTCTGGCTACACCTTC.

The rearrangement uses TRBV28 and TRBJ2-2; tentative D call: TRBD1 (5 bases). From germline, CDR1 is MDHEN and CDR2 SYDVKM. V lost 2 bases and J lost 6, with 19 bases in between. The CDR3 consists of 17 residues. In DNA form, the CDR3 reads TGTGCCAGCAGTTTAGGGTTGGGCAGGGATATATCCGGGGAGCTGTTTTTT. The encoded protein is CASSLGLGRDISGELFF.

The chain combines TRBV29-1 with TRBJ2-3; possibly TRBD1 for D (5 bases). CDR1 and CDR2 from the germline V gene are SQVTM and ANQGSEA. Trimming stripped 6 bases from V and 0 bases from J, with 22 bases between. The CDR3 sequence is 17 residues long. The CDR3 here is CSVLRQKLSPSTDTQYF. Written as DNA, the CDR3 is TGCAGCGTCCTCAGACAGAAGTTATCCCCTAGCACAGATACGCAGTATTTT.

The gene calls are TRBV29-1 and TRBJ2-3; TRBD2 aligns across 10 bases. The V segment lost 0 bases and the J segment 7 bases; nucleotides outside the gene matches: 7. Germline V gives CDR1 SQVTM, CDR2 ANQGSEA. The length of the CDR3 is 15 residues. The CDR3 sequence is CSVEEGGTSVHTQYF. The CDR3 DNA follows: TGCAGCGTTGAAGAAGGTGGGACTAGCGTACATACGCAGTATTTT.

V is TRBV5-1 and J is TRBJ2-7; 8 bases are a match to TRBD1. CDR1 is SGHRS and CDR2 is YFSETQ in the germline V gene. The ends lost 6 bases at V and 3 bases at J; junction bases unmatched: 8. This CDR3 spans 14 amino acids. The CDR3 coding sequence is TGCGCCAGCACCCAGGGGGCTGGAGGCTACGAGCAGTACTTC. This gives the protein CASTQGAGGYEQYF.

This clone appeared once. The gene calls are TRBV7-8 and TRBJ2-3; 11 nucleotides match TRBD2. The CDR3 is 16 amino acids. With 5 bases clipped from V and 2 bases from J, the junction kept 6 bases outside the gene matches. Germline V gives CDR1 SGHVS, CDR2 FQNEAQ. CDR3 amino acids: CASSPISGGATDTQYF. Here the CDR3 DNA reads TGTGCCAGCAGCCCGATTAGCGGGGGGGCCACAGATACGCAGTATTTT.

This clone showed up just once. The V call is TRBV19, the J call TRBJ1-1, with a weak D call TRBD1 (6 bases). Germline CDR1 and CDR2: LNHDA and SQIVND (reference sequence). Trimming removed 3 bases at V and 7 bases at J, with 18 bases between. CDR3 length: 15 amino acids. The CDR3 nucleotides read TGTGCCAGTAGTATCCAAACAGGGCTAAGCAGTGAAGCTTTCTTT. Protein: CASSIQTGLSSEAFF.

The gene calls are TRBV5-1 and TRBJ1-5, with TRBD1 matching 8 bases. After removal of 4 bases from V and 7 bases from J, the junction contained 10 bases not matched to a gene. The CDR3 length is 15 residues. Germline V gene data show CDR1 as SGHRS and CDR2 as YFSETQ. CDR3 sequence: CASSVGAGGIQPQHF. The CDR3 DNA reads TGCGCCAGCAGCGTCGGGGCAGGGGGCATCCAGCCCCAGCATTTT.

The genes are TRBV12-3 or TRBV12-4 and TRBJ1-4; the D is unclear. The CDR3 is 13 amino acids. V gave up 1 base and J gave up 11 bases, with 11 bases separating them. The CDR3 is CASSLGSLEKLFF. The CDR3 nucleotides read TGTGCCAGCAGTTTAGGGTCTCTGGAGAAACTGTTTTTT.